This T cell receptor beta chain stems from a study of blood T cell repertoires in COVID-19. Study background: PBMCs, B-cell-depleted T cells, or T cells were the source of the cDNA or gDNA that made up the material.

The Seattle patients, enrolled during active infection, were followed longitudinally. Authors' methods: Quantification of nucleated cells was approximated via reference gene primer amplification. The assay was immunoSEQ multiplex PCR, and TCRdb's table has in-frame clones only and misses some. V and J calls and clone size come straight from that table; D and trimming were deduced from the DNA. The table has approximately 240,000 clones, over 90% seen once; the top ten hold 0.83%. With V trimmed by 1 base and J by 0 bases, 16 bases remained unmatched. The CDR3 extends over 21 amino acids. Germline V lookup: CDR1 LGHDT, CDR2 YNNKEL (reference sequence).

The genes are TRBV3-1 (or the pseudogene TRBV3-2) and TRBJ2-1; TRBD2 matches at 9 bases. The sequencing sample was made of peripheral blood. The source is a man aged 25 to 40 with COVID-19, enrolled during active disease. In nucleotides, the CDR3 is TGTGCCAGCAGCCAAGCCTCCTTTTTAGCGGGGGACCTAAGCTCCTACAATGAGCAGTTCTTC. Protein sequence: CASSQASFLAGDLSSYNEQFF.